This TCR beta chain is drawn from a study of T cells in Graves' hyperthyroidism and ophthalmopathy. Regions amplified from RNA transcripts were the TCR beta CDR3 regions. An initial round of RT-PCR targeting the TCR CDR3 relied on the HTBI primer set. TCRdb reprocessed the multiplex PCR reads via MiXCR and lists one record per CDR3 protein. Here the sample spans approximately 220,000 distinct CDR3 sequences, around 17% being singletons. The table lists this clonotype with many counts. The germline V and J ends were trimmed by 5 bases and 4 bases, with 14 bases remaining between them. This CDR3 contains 14 residues. Germline-derived CDR1 and CDR2 are SGHTA and FQGTGA.

This sequence was found in a middle-aged man with Graves' hyperthyroidism. V usage is TRBV7-3 and J usage is TRBJ1-1; the D is unclear. The sequencing sample was made of blood. The DNA of the CDR3 is TGTGCCAGCAGCCCGACCTTTTGGTCCACTGAAGCTTTCTTT. It translates to CASSPTFWSTEAFF.